Following are 30 T cell receptor beta chains from one sample sequenced in a study of graft-versus-host responses after intestinal transplantation. TCRdb's table, derived via immunoSEQ multiplex PCR, lists solely in-frame clones and lacks some. The table has about 12,000 clones, about 30% seen once. Co-plating was performed using about 200,000 CFSE-labeled responder cells and about 200,000 irradiated, violet-dye-labeled stimulator cells. The specimen was alloreactive CD8+ T cells from a mixed lymphocyte reaction culture, collected before intestinal transplant. As for subset: CFSE-low proliferating T cells sorted from roughly 6-day pre-transplant mixed lymphocyte reaction (GvH or HvG direction). The origin of the receptors is a human patient who received an intestinal transplant.

The V and J genes are TRBV5-4 and TRBJ1-1; D gene unclear. The germline V gene encodes CDR1 SGHNT and CDR2 YYREEE (reference sequence). Trimming took off 4 bases at V and 1 base at J, with 14 bases between the two ends. This CDR3 region has 15 residues. The CDR3 region is CASSPNARRNTEAFF. Written as DNA, the CDR3 is TGTGCCAGCAGCCCTAATGCTAGAAGGAACACTGAAGCTTTCTTT. Full variable domain (outside the CDR3, taken from reference TRBV5-4 and TRBJ1-1): ETGVTQSPTHLIKTRGQQVTLRCSSQSGHNTVSWYQQALGQGPQFIFQYYREEENGRGNFPPRFSGLQFPNYSSELNVNALELDDSALYLCASSPNARRNTEAFFGQGTRLTVV.

This clone was counted a single time. The chain links TRBV15 to TRBJ1-1; a weak D match, TRBD1 (5 bases). The CDR3 has 17 residues. V was trimmed by 3 bases and J by 0 bases, leaving 17 bases between them. Germline V lookup: CDR1 LNHNV, CDR2 YYDKDF (reference sequence). The DNA for the CDR3 is TGTGCCACCAGCAGCGACGCGCTGGGGCAAATGAACACTGAAGCTTTCTTT. Translated: CATSSDALGQMNTEAFF.

The chain joins TRBV4-3 to TRBJ1-2; TRBD1 might be the D (5 bases). V lost 0 bases and J 7 bases, leaving 9 bases between the germline ends. The CDR3 has 13 residues. Germline CDR1 is LGHNA and CDR2 is YSLEER. As DNA, the CDR3 is TGCGCCAGCAGCCAAGACGGGGGGGGTGGCTACACCTTC. Translated, it gives CASSQDGGGGYTF.

CDR3 bases: TGTGCCTCTGACTCGACAGGGAGTGACGAGCAGTACTTC. It translates to CASDSTGSDEQYF. This rearrangement joins TRBV30 to TRBJ2-7, with TRBD1 matching over 7 bases. V lost 7 bases and J lost 5; bases outside the gene matches: 11. Germline CDR1 reads GTSNPN; CDR2 reads SVGIG (reference sequence). The CDR3 is made up of 13 amino acids.

This clone showed up just a few times. CDR3 DNA sequence: TGTGCCAGCAGTTTAACAGGCTTCCAAGAGACCCAGTACTTC. It specifies CASSLTGFQETQYF. V usage is TRBV28 and J usage is TRBJ2-5, with D possibly being TRBD1 (5 bases). Trimming pared 2 bases from V and 1 base from J, leaving 8 bases between. CDR3 length: 14 amino acids. Germline CDR1 MDHEN, CDR2 SYDVKM.

This chain uses TRBV6-1 with TRBJ2-2; D might be TRBD2 (5 bases). The ends were cut back, 6 bases at V and 0 bases at J, with 8 bases in the middle. CDR1 and CDR2 from the germline V gene are MNHNS and SASEGT. The CDR3 loop spans 14 amino acids. Here the CDR3 reads CASSYGANTGELFF. The DNA of the CDR3 is TGTGCCAGCAGCTACGGGGCGAACACCGGGGAGCTGTTTTTT.

This clone was found a few times. The CDR3 region is CASSLWGLTYNEQFF. The CDR3 region has the DNA TGTGCCAGCAGTTTATGGGGGCTCACCTACAATGAGCAGTTCTTC. The rearrangement uses TRBV28 and TRBJ2-1, with TRBD1 as a possible D gene (5 bases). CDR1 and CDR2 from the germline V gene are MDHEN and SYDVKM. Deletions cut 0 bases from V and 2 bases from J, with 8 bases between. The CDR3 has 15 amino acids.

V usage is TRBV9 and J usage is TRBJ2-2; 11 nucleotides line up with TRBD1. CDR1 and CDR2 from the germline V gene are SGDLS and YYNGEE. After removal of 3 bases from V and 8 bases from J, the junction contained 9 bases not matched to a gene. CDR3 length equals 16 residues. The CDR3 DNA is TGTGCCAGCAGCGCCCCGGGACAGGGGGTCGGGGGGGAGCTGTTTTTT. It yields the protein CASSAPGQGVGGELFF.

The chain joins TRBV9 to TRBJ1-2, with D uncertain. The length of the CDR3 is 14 residues. Trimming shortened V by 0 bases and J by 4 bases, and 10 bases separated the two germline ends. CDR1 and CDR2 (germline): SGDLS, YYNGEE. The CDR3 protein is CASSVGSGIYGYTF. In nucleotides, the CDR3 is TGTGCCAGCAGCGTAGGTTCGGGGATCTATGGCTACACCTTC.

In its sample, this clone was seen a few times. The chain combines TRBV28 with TRBJ1-2; tentative D call: TRBD1 (6 bases). V was trimmed by 5 bases and J by 2 bases, leaving 18 bases between them. Germline loops: CDR1 MDHEN, CDR2 SYDVKM. The CDR3 is made up of 16 amino acids. CDR3 sequence reads: CASSLSAGERNYGYTF. In DNA, the CDR3 is TGTGCCAGCAGTCTCTCCGCAGGGGAAAGGAACTATGGCTACACCTTC.

This clone counts as medium-sized. This chain joins TRBV19 and TRBJ2-7; D call uncertain. Germline V CDR1 and CDR2: LNHDA, SQIVND (reference sequence). With 1 base removed from V and 2 bases from J, the gap between germline ends came to 12 bases. The CDR3 runs 15 residues. The CDR3 DNA follows: TGTGCCAGTAGTATAGGGCCAGGAGACCCCTACGAGCAGTACTTC. It encodes CASSIGPGDPYEQYF.

By share of the sample, this clone is medium-sized. The chain couples TRBV28 to TRBJ2-7; maybe TRBD2 (5 bases). The CDR3 has 15 amino acids. With 7 bases removed from V and 2 bases from J, the gap between germline ends came to 18 bases. Germline V gene data show CDR1 as MDHEN and CDR2 as SYDVKM. The CDR3 loop is CASTPGVSPPYEQYF. DNA for the CDR3: TGTGCCAGCACCCCCGGGGTCTCCCCCCCCTACGAGCAGTACTTC.

The chain carries TRBV15 and TRBJ2-7, with 8 nucleotides matching TRBD1. This CDR3 is built from 15 residues. V trimming: 4 bases; J trimming: 5 bases; junction bases outside the gene matches: 10. CDR1 LNHNV and CDR2 YYDKDF come from the germline V gene (reference sequence). The CDR3, as DNA: TGTGCCACCAGCAAACCCCGCAGGGGGCAGGACGAGCAGTACTTC. Protein product: CATSKPRRGQDEQYF.

This clone was detected only a few times. The chain links TRBV7-7 to TRBJ2-7; 9 bases map to TRBD1. CDR3 length: 14 residues. Per germline, CDR1 SSHAT and CDR2 FNYEAQ (reference sequence). Trimming at V came to 0 bases and at J to 5 bases, leaving 2 bases not matched to a gene. Here the CDR3 DNA reads TGTGCCAGCAGCTTAGCACAGGGGGCCAACGAGCAGTACTTC. Residues: CASSLAQGANEQYF.

The chain couples TRBV4-3 to TRBJ2-2; no definite D call. This CDR3 is 16 amino acids long. The V end was cut by 4 bases, the J end by 0 bases, with 12 bases between. CDR1 is LGHNA and CDR2 is YSLEER in the germline V gene. For the CDR3, the DNA is TGCGCCAGCAGCCGTTTGGACGCAACGAACACCGGGGAGCTGTTTTTT. Translating gives CASSRLDATNTGELFF.

This clone showed up just a few times. Germline is not matched at one junction end, which may reflect a read error. As DNA, the CDR3 is TGCGCCAGCAGCTTGGTAGTCCCCTCCGACGAGCAGTACTTC. Translation gives CASSLVVPSDEQYF. J is TRBJ2-7 and V is TRBV5-1; D is unclear. The CDR3 has 14 residues. Looked up from germline, CDR1 is SGHRS and CDR2 is YFSETQ.

The chain links TRBV4-3 to TRBJ1-2; tentatively, D is TRBD1 (5 bases). The germline CDR1 and CDR2 sequences are LGHNA and YSLEER. The CDR3 runs to 15 residues. Trimming left V 1 base short and J 8 bases short, with 17 bases between. DNA for the CDR3: TGCGCCAGCAGCCAAGCGGGGGAGACGGTTGTGGGCTACACCTTC. It is translated as CASSQAGETVVGYTF.

This clone is medium-sized by share. The chain couples TRBV11-2 to TRBJ1-2, with 11 bases that match TRBD1. Unmatched junction bases numbered 4, after V lost 5 bases and J lost 8 bases. This CDR3 has 13 amino acids. CDR1 and CDR2 from the germline V gene are SGHAT and FQNNGV. CDR3 protein: CASSAGTGGGYTF. DNA of the CDR3: TGTGCCAGCAGCGCCGGGACAGGGGGAGGCTACACCTTC.

The V gene is TRBV15, the J gene TRBJ2-5; 8 bases fit TRBD1. The J call may be incorrect, as the DNA end agrees better with TRBJ2-7. The CDR3 loop spans 15 amino acids. Germline loops: CDR1 LNHNV, CDR2 YYDKDF (reference sequence). The CDR3 nucleotides read TGTGCCACCAGCAAACCCCGCAGGGGGCAGGACGAGCAGTACTTC. The encoded protein is CATSKPRRGQDEQYF.

This clone was counted between two and nine times. The chain is built from TRBV5-8 and TRBJ2-7; 10 positions agree with TRBD1. The V and J ends lost 4 bases and 5 bases, in that order; junction bases with no gene match: 9. Germline V gene sequence: CDR1 SGHTS, CDR2 YDEGEE. This CDR3 has 15 residues. The CDR3 region has the DNA TGTGCCAGCAGCCTCGCCGGGACAGGGGCGCACGAGCAGTACTTC. Protein: CASSLAGTGAHEQYF.

This clone has just one count. The chain combines TRBV19 with TRBJ2-7, with D maybe TRBD1 (6 bases). This CDR3 has 15 amino acids. Germline V gene data show CDR1 as LNHDA and CDR2 as SQIVND (reference sequence). Trimming left V 5 bases short and J 5 bases short, with 19 bases between. CDR3: CASSSIPQGFHEQYF. CDR3 coding DNA: TGTGCCAGTAGTTCCATCCCTCAGGGGTTCCACGAGCAGTACTTC.

This chain joins TRBV7-8 and TRBJ1-4; D is possibly TRBD1 (5 bases). V was trimmed by 2 bases and J by 8 bases, leaving 9 bases between them. The V gene's germline CDR1 is SGHVS and CDR2 FQNEAQ. CDR3 length equals 13 residues. As DNA, the CDR3 is TGTGCCAGCAGCTTATTTCGGGGGGAAAAACTGTTTTTT. As protein: CASSLFRGEKLFF.

In this sample, this clone turned up a few times. The CDR3 sequence is CASSPLSLDTQYF. The CDR3 DNA sequence: TGTGCCAGCAGCCCACTCTCTCTTGATACGCAGTATTTT. V usage is TRBV28 and J usage is TRBJ2-3; D ambiguous. V lost 6 bases to trimming and J lost 6 bases, with 13 bases between them. Germline V lookup: CDR1 MDHEN, CDR2 SYDVKM. This CDR3 spans 13 amino acids.

The chain joins TRBV7-3 to TRBJ2-6, with D unclear. CDR3 length: 18 amino acids. Germline V lookup: CDR1 SGHTA, CDR2 FQGTGA. V lost 2 bases and J 3 bases, leaving 17 bases between the germline ends. CDR3 DNA sequence: TGTGCCAGCAGCTTAGGGATAGGGTGGGCAGATGGGGCCAACGTCCTGACTTTC. This encodes CASSLGIGWADGANVLTF.

The chain carries TRBV5-5 and TRBJ2-6; D gene ambiguous. The CDR3 covers 18 residues. The V gene's germline CDR1 is SGHKS and CDR2 YYEKEE (reference sequence). Deletions cut 6 bases from V and 5 bases from J, with 24 bases between. The CDR3 DNA reads as TGTGCCAGCAATAGCTATGTCTCGCACAAAAGTCGGGCCAACGTCCTGACTTTC. This gives the protein CASNSYVSHKSRANVLTF.

The rearrangement links TRBV6-6 to TRBJ1-1; D perhaps matches TRBD1 (5 bases). This CDR3 is built from 13 residues. V was cut by 3 bases and J by 7 bases, with 12 bases left in between. Germline-derived CDR1 and CDR2 are MNHNY and SVGAGI (reference sequence). The CDR3 spells CASSYFRDFEAFF. CDR3 nucleotides: TGTGCCAGCAGTTATTTCAGGGATTTTGAAGCTTTCTTT.

The genes are TRBV6-5 and TRBJ2-5, with a tentative D call TRBD2 (5 bases). This CDR3 is built from 13 residues. The V end lost 6 bases, the J end lost 0 bases, and 8 bases lay between the germline ends. From germline, CDR1 is MNHEY and CDR2 SVGAGI. In nucleotides, the CDR3 is TGTGCCAGCAGCGGGGAATACCAAGAGACCCAGTACTTC. This sequence encodes CASSGEYQETQYF.

The chain has TRBV6-1 and TRBJ2-5; D remains ambiguous. The DNA matches TRBJ2-7 better at its end, which makes the J call doubtful. Germline CDR1 reads MNHNS; CDR2 reads SASEGT. The CDR3 is made up of 14 amino acids. CDR3 nucleotide sequence: TGTGCCAGCAGTGAGTTACTGGTCTCCTACGAGCAGTACTTC. Translated: CASSELLVSYEQYF.

This clone was seen a handful of times. The chain couples TRBV7-9 to TRBJ1-6; no clear D gene. The CDR3 runs to 14 residues. Trimming cost V 1 base and J 10 bases, with 11 bases left between them. Per the germline V gene, CDR1 is SEHNR and CDR2 is FQNEAQ (reference sequence). This chain's CDR3 is CASSLGGRRSPLHF. The DNA of the CDR3 is TGTGCCAGCAGCTTAGGAGGGAGGCGGTCACCCCTCCACTTT. The variable domain in full, with the rest retrieved from reference TRBV7-9 and TRBJ1-6, is DTGVSQNPRHKITKRGQNVTFRCDPISEHNRLYWYRQTLGQGPEFLTYFQNEAQLEKSRLLSDRFSAERPKGSFSTLEIQRTEQGDSAMYLCASSLGGRRSPLHFGNGTRLTVT.

The chain uses TRBV15 and TRBJ1-1; D not resolved. Germline values: CDR1 LNHNV, CDR2 YYDKDF (reference sequence). This CDR3 contains 14 residues. The ends were cut back, 4 bases at V and 0 bases at J, with 9 bases in the middle. The CDR3 DNA is TGTGCCACCAGCATACCGGACCTGAACACTGAAGCTTTCTTT. Encoded protein: CATSIPDLNTEAFF.